These 9 T cell receptor beta chains were sequenced from one sample in a study of molecular identifiers for immune sequencing clone quantification. A single record per CDR3 protein comes from TCRdb applying MiXCR to the PCR reads. The profile shows hundreds of thousands of distinct CDR3 sequences, 25% of them singletons. Sequencing used naive CD8+ T cells from blood, with Jurkat cell RNA spiked in. Subset specified: FACS-sorted CD8+CD4-CCR7+CD45RA+ naive T cells. The receptor source for this set is a human donor in good health. Some libraries in this study had Jurkat cell RNA spiked in.

The table lists this clonotype with a few counts. The chain recombines TRBV24-1 with TRBJ2-1; 13 nucleotides line up with TRBD2. Germline-derived CDR1 and CDR2 are KGHDR and SFDVKD. J was trimmed by 9 bases and V by 2 bases; bases with no gene match: 6. This CDR3 spans 16 amino acids. The CDR3 loop reads CATSDWTSGSGGEQFF. The CDR3 DNA reads TGTGCCACCAGTGATTGGACTAGCGGGAGCGGGGGTGAGCAGTTCTTC.

Here the CDR3 DNA reads TGTGCCACCAGGGACAGCTCCCAAGAGACCCAGTACTTC. It is translated as CATRDSSQETQYF. The chain couples TRBV6-1 to TRBJ2-5, with 7 bases matching TRBD1. The V and J ends lost 10 bases and 1 base, in that order; junction bases with no gene match: 6. CDR1 and CDR2 from the germline V gene are MNHNS and SASEGT. This CDR3 is 13 amino acids long.

This clonotype was recorded at least ten times. V usage is TRBV29-1 and J usage is TRBJ2-4; D is unclear. Germline V lookup: CDR1 SQVTM, CDR2 ANQGSEA. Trimming left V 5 bases short and J 5 bases short, with 10 bases between. The CDR3 covers 12 residues. This CDR3 reads CSVSGFQNIQYF. In DNA, the CDR3 is TGCAGCGTTTCCGGGTTTCAAAACATTCAGTACTTC.

Remarks on this clonotype: One junction end does not reproduce the germline sequence, and a read error may be involved. The chain joins TRBV5-6 to TRBJ1-1; D not certain. Germline CDR1 reads SGHDT; CDR2 reads YYEEEE. This CDR3 region has 14 residues. DNA of the CDR3: TGTGCCTGCAGCGTGGACCCGGCGGGCACTGAAGCTTTCTTT. It codes for CACSVDPAGTEAFF.

As regards this clonotype: A clone one base away is much larger, so this may be a read error. The CDR3 does not close with the conserved phenylalanine or tryptophan, likely indicating a read error. The chain has TRBV7-9 and TRBJ2-3, with D tentatively TRBD1 (5 bases). Germline V CDR1 and CDR2: SEHNR, FQNEAQ (reference sequence). The CDR3 covers 17 residues. The V end was cut by 5 bases, the J end by 0 bases, with 18 bases between. The CDR3 loop is CASSAVLGVSSTDTQYL. The DNA of the CDR3 is TGTGCCAGCAGCGCAGTGCTAGGGGTTTCTAGCACAGATACGCAGTATTTA.

At least ten counts were recorded for this clonotype. V gene TRBV6-6 combines with J gene TRBJ2-7; D not certain. Trimming cost V 2 bases and J 6 bases, with 2 bases left between them. CDR3 size: 10 residues. The V gene's germline CDR1 is MNHNY and CDR2 SVGAGI (reference sequence). The CDR3 spells CASSYGEQYF. CDR3 sequence (DNA): TGTGCCAGCAGTTACGGCGAGCAGTACTTC.

The chain employs TRBV13 and TRBJ2-1; 7 bases are shared with TRBD2. Germline trimming cut 2 bases from V and 8 bases from J; bases unmatched to any gene: 12. CDR1 is PRHDT, CDR2 FYEKMQ, per germline (reference sequence). The CDR3 spans 16 residues. CDR3 in amino acids: CASSLKGPLGRDEQFF. The CDR3 DNA reads as TGTGCCAGCAGCTTAAAGGGACCCCTTGGGAGGGATGAGCAGTTCTTC.

This chain joins TRBV20-1 and TRBJ2-7; a possible D gene is TRBD1 (5 bases). This CDR3 is 14 amino acids long. Per germline, CDR1 DFQATT and CDR2 SNEGSKA (reference sequence). The ends were cut back, 2 bases at V and 3 bases at J, with 14 bases in the middle. Written as DNA, the CDR3 is TGCAGTGCTAGATCCCTAGACAGCGACTACGAGCAGTACTTC. Protein: CSARSLDSDYEQYF.

As to this clonotype: With a much larger clone just one base away, this may be a read error. CDR3 amino acids: CASSLWLAGGIAYNERFF. CDR3 in DNA: TGTGCCAGCAGCTTATGGCTAGCGGGGGGGATAGCCTACAATGAGCGGTTCTTC. The rearrangement uses TRBV7-8 and TRBJ2-1, with TRBD2 identical over 12 bases. Per the germline V gene, CDR1 is SGHVS and CDR2 is FQNEAQ. The CDR3 extends over 18 amino acids.